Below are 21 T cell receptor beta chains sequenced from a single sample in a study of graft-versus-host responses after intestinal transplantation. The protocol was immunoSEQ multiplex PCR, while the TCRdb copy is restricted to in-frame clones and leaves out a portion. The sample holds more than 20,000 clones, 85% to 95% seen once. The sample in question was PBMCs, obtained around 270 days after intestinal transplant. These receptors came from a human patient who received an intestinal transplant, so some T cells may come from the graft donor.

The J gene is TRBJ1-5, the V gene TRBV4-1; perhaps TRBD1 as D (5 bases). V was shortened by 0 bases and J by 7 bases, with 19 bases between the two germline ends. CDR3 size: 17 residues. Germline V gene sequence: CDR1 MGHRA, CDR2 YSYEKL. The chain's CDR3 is CASSQEGLGSWDQPQHF. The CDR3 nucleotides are TGCGCCAGCAGCCAAGAAGGTTTGGGGTCGTGGGACCAGCCCCAGCATTTT.

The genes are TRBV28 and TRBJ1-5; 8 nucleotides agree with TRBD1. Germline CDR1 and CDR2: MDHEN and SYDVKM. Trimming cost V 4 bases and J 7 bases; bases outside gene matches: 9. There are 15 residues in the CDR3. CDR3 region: CASSSKGQGAQPQHF. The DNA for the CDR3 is TGTGCCAGCAGTTCCAAAGGACAGGGAGCCCAGCCCCAGCATTTT. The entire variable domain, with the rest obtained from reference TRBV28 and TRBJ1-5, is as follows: DVKVTQSSRYLVKRTGEKVFLECVQDMDHENMFWYRQDPGLGLRLIYFSYDVKMKEKGDIPEGYSVSREKKERFSLILESASTNQTSMYLCASSSKGQGAQPQHFGDGTRLSIL.

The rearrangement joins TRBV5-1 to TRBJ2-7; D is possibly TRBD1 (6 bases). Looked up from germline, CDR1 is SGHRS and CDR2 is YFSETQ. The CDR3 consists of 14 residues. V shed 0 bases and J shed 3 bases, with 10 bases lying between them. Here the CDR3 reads CASSLGTGFYEQYF. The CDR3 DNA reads TGCGCCAGCAGCTTGGGTACAGGGTTCTACGAGCAGTACTTC. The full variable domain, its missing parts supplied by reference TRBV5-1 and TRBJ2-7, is KAGVTQTPRYLIKTRGQQVTLSCSPISGHRSVSWYQQTPGQGLQFLFEYFSETQRNKGNFPGRFSGRQFSNSRSEMNVSTLELGDSALYLCASSLGTGFYEQYFGPGTRLTVT.

The CDR3 sequence: CASSLGGGHGYTF. CDR3 in DNA: TGTGCCAGCAGCTTGGGTGGGGGCCATGGCTACACCTTC. The J gene is TRBJ1-2, the V gene TRBV5-6; possible D gene TRBD1, 6 bases. Trimming removed 0 bases at V and 6 bases at J, with 9 bases between. CDR1 and CDR2 (germline): SGHDT, YYEEEE. The length of the CDR3 is 13 residues. Combining the CDR3 with reference TRBV5-6 and TRBJ1-2 gives the whole variable domain DAGVTQSPTHLIKTRGQQVTLRCSPKSGHDTVSWYQQALGQGPQFIFQYYEEEERQRGNFPDRFSGHQFPNYSSELNVNALLLGDSALYLCASSLGGGHGYTFGSGTRLTVV.

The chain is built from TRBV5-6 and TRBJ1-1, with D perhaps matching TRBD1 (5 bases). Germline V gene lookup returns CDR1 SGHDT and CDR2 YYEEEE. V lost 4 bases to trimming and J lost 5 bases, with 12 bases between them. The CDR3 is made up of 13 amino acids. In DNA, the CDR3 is TGTGCCAGCAGCCCCGAAGGGGTGACTGAAGCTTTCTTT. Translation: CASSPEGVTEAFF.

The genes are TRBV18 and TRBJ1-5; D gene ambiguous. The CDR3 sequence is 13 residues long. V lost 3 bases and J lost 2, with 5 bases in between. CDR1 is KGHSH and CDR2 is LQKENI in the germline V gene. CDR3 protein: CASSPIGNQPQHF. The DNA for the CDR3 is TGTGCCAGCTCACCCATCGGCAATCAGCCCCAGCATTTT.

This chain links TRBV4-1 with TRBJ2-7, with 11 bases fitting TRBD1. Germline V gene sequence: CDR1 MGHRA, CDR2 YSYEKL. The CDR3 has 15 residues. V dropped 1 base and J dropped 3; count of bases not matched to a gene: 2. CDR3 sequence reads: CASSQAGTGGYEQYF. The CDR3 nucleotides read TGCGCCAGCAGCCAAGCGGGGACAGGGGGCTACGAGCAGTACTTC.

CDR3 nucleotides: TGTGCCATCAGGGCAGAAAATCAGCCCCAGCATTTT. Translated: CAIRAENQPQHF. This chain uses TRBV10-3 with TRBJ1-5, with D uncertain. Germline V gene sequence: CDR1 ENHRY, CDR2 SYGVKD. Trimming took 6 bases from V and 4 from J, leaving 7 bases between them. The CDR3 covers 12 residues.

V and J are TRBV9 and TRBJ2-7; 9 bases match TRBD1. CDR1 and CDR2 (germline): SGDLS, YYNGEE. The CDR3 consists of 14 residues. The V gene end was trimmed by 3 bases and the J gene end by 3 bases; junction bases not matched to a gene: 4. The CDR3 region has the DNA TGTGCCAGCAGCGCGGGACAGGGAGGCTACGAGCAGTACTTC. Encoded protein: CASSAGQGGYEQYF.

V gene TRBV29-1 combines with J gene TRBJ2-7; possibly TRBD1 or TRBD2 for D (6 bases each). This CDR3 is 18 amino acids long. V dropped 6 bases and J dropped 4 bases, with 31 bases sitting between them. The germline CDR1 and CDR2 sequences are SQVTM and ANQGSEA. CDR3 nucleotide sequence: TGCAGCGTCGCGAGGGGGGTCGGGGCGAGTATCGGTAGGTACGAGCAGTACTTC. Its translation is CSVARGVGASIGRYEQYF.

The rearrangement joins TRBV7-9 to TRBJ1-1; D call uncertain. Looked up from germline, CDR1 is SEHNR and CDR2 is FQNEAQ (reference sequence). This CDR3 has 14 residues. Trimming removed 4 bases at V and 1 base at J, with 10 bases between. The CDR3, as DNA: TGTGCCAGCAGCTCTAGGGAGAGGAACACTGAAGCTTTCTTT. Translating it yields CASSSRERNTEAFF.

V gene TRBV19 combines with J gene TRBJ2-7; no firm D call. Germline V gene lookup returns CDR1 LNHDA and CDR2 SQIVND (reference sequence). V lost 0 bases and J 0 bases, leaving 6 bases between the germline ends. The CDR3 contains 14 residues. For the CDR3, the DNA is TGTGCCAGTAGTATAGATGGCACCTCCTACGAGCAGTACTTC. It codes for CASSIDGTSYEQYF.

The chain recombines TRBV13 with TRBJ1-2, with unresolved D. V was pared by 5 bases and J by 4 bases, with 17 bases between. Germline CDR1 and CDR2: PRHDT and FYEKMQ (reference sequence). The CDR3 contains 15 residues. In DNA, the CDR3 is TGTGCCAGCAGCGAAGGCTGGGAGACACGCTATGGCTACACCTTC. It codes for CASSEGWETRYGYTF.

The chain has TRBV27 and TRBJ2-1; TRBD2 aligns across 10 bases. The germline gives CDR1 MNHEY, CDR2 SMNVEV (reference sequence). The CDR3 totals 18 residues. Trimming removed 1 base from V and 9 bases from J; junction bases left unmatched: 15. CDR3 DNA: TGTGCCAGCAGTTTATTGTATGGGCTAGCGGGAGCTGGAGGTGAGCAGTTCTTC. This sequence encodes CASSLLYGLAGAGGEQFF.

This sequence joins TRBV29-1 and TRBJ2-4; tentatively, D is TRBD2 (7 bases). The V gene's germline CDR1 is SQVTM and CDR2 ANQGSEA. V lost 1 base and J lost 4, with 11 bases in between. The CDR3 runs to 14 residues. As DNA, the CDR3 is TGCAGCGTTGAAGGAGGGGGGGCAAAAAACATTCAGTACTTC. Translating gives CSVEGGGAKNIQYF.

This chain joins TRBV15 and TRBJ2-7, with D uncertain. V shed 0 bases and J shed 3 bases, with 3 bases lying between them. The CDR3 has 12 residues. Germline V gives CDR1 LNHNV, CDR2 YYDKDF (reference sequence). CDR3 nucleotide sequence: TGTGCCACCAGCAGAGATAACTACGAGCAGTACTTC. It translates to CATSRDNYEQYF.

CDR3 protein: CASSLEVGDSYNEQFF. The CDR3, as DNA: TGTGCCAGCAGCTTAGAAGTGGGGGACTCCTACAATGAGCAGTTCTTC. V and J are TRBV7-7 and TRBJ2-1; D may match TRBD1 or TRBD2 (5 bases each). CDR3 length: 16 amino acids. V shed 1 base and J shed 0 bases, with 10 bases lying between them. The V gene's germline CDR1 is SSHAT and CDR2 FNYEAQ (reference sequence).

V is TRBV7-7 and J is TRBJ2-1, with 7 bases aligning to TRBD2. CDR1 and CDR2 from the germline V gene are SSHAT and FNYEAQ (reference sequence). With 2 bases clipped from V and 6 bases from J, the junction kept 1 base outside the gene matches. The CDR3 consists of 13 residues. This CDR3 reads CASSLSGGNEQFF. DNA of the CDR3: TGTGCCAGCAGCTTATCGGGAGGCAATGAGCAGTTCTTC.

The CDR3 protein is CASSLGVLREQYF. CDR3 in DNA: TGTGCCAGCAGTTTGGGGGTTTTGAGGGAGCAGTACTTC. V and J are TRBV28 and TRBJ2-7; D assignment may be TRBD1 or TRBD2 (5 bases each). Germline V gene lookup returns CDR1 MDHEN and CDR2 SYDVKM. V gave up 3 bases and J gave up 7 bases, with 13 bases separating them. The CDR3 runs 13 residues. The full variable domain, rest sourced from reference TRBV28 and TRBJ2-7, is DVKVTQSSRYLVKRTGEKVFLECVQDMDHENMFWYRQDPGLGLRLIYFSYDVKMKEKGDIPEGYSVSREKKERFSLILESASTNQTSMYLCASSLGVLREQYFGPGTRLTVT.

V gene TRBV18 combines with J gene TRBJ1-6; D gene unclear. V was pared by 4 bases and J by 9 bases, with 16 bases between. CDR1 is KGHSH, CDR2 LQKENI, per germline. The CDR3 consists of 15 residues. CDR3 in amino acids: CASSHTEIRSSPLHF. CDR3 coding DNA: TGTGCCAGCTCACACACCGAAATAAGGAGTTCACCCCTCCACTTT.

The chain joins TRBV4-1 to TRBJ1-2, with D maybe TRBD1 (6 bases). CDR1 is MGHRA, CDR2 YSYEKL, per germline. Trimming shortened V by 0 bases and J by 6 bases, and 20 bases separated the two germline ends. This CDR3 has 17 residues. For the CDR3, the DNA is TGCGCCAGCAGCCAAGAAACCAAGGGCAGGGGAAGGGATGGCTACACCTTC. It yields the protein CASSQETKGRGRDGYTF.